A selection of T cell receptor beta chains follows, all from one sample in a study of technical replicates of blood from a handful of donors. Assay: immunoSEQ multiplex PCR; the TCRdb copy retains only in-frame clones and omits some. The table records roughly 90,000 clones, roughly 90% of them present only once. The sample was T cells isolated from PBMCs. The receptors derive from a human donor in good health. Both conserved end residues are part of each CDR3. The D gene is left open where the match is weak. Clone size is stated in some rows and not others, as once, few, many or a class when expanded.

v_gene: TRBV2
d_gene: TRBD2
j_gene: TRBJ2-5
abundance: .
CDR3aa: CASSGRGGLETQYF
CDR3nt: TGTGCCAGCAGTGGGCGGGGGGGGCTAGAGACCCAGTACTTC

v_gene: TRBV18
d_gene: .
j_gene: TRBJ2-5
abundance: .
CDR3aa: CASSPKITNRQETQYF
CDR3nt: TGTGCCAGCTCACCAAAAATCACTAACCGCCAAGAGACCCAGTACTTC

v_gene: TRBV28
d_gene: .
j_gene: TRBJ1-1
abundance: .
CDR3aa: CASRRSLAEAFF
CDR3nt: TGTGCCAGCAGACGGAGTCTAGCTGAAGCTTTCTTT

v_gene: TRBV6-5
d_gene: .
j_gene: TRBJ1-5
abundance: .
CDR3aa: CASAPPGQPQHF
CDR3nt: TGTGCCAGCGCCCCCCCGGGGCAGCCCCAGCATTTT

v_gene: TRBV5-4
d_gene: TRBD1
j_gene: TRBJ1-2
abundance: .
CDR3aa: CASRLRQGANYGYTF
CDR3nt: TGTGCCAGCAGACTCCGACAGGGGGCTAACTATGGCTACACCTTC

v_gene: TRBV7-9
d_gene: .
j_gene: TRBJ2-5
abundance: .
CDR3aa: CASSPRETQYF
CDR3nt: TGTGCCAGCAGCCCTCGGGAGACCCAGTACTTC

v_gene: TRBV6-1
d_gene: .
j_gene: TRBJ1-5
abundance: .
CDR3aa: CASRVQGSGQPQHF
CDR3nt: TGTGCCAGCAGAGTACAGGGTAGCGGGCAGCCCCAGCATTTT

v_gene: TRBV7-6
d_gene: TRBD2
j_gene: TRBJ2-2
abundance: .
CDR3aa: CASSFSGGNTGELFF
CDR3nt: TGTGCCAGCAGCTTTAGCGGGGGGAACACCGGGGAGCTGTTTTTT

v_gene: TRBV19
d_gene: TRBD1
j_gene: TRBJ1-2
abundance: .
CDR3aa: CASSIKGAHGYTF
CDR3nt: TGTGCCAGTAGTATTAAGGGGGCCCATGGCTACACCTTC

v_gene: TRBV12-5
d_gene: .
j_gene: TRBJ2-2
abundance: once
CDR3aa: CASATGGPGELFF
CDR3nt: TGTGCTAGTGCCACAGGCGGTCCCGGGGAGCTGTTTTTT

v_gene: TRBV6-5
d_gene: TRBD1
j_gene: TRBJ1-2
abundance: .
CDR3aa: CASSGQSNSHYGYTF
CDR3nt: TGTGCCAGCTCGGGACAGAGTAACTCACACTATGGCTACACCTTC

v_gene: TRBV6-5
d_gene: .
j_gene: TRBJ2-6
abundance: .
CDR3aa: CAIGDGSSGANVLTF
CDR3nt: TGTGCCATCGGGGACGGGAGCTCTGGGGCCAACGTCCTGACTTTC

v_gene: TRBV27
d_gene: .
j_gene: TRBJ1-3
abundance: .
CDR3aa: CASSLAPDSGNTIYF
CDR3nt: TGTGCCAGCAGTTTGGCCCCCGACTCTGGAAACACCATATATTTT

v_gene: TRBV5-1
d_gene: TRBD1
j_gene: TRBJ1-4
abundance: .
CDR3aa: CASNTGVATNEKLFF
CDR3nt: TGCGCCAGCAATACAGGGGTAGCGACTAATGAAAAACTGTTTTTT

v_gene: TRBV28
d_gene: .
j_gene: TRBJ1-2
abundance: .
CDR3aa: CASSLSLVNTYGYTF
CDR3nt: TGTGCCAGCAGTTTATCTTTGGTAAACACCTATGGCTACACCTTC

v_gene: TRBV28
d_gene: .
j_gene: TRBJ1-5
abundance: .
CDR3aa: CASTYLGPGGQPQHF
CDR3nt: TGTGCCAGCACTTATTTAGGACCGGGCGGGCAGCCCCAGCATTTT

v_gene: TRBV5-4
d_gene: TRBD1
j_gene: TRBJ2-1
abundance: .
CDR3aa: CASSLLDRPYNEQFF
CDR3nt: TGTGCCAGCAGCCTCCTGGACAGGCCCTACAATGAGCAGTTCTTC

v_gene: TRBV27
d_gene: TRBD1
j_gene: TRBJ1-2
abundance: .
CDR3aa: CASSFLQGGGYTF
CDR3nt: TGTGCCAGCAGTTTCTTACAGGGGGGCGGCTACACCTTC

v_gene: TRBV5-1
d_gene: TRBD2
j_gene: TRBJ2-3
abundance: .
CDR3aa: CASSLGLAASTDTQYF
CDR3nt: TGCGCCAGCAGCTTGGGTCTAGCGGCAAGCACAGATACGCAGTATTTT

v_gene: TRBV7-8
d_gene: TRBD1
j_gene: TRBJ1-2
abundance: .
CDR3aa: CASSLVATGDGYTF
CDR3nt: TGTGCCAGCAGCTTAGTGGCGACAGGGGATGGCTACACCTTC

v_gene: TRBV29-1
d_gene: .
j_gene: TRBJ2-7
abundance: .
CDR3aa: CSVEFGGGTYEQYF
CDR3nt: TGCAGCGTTGAATTCGGGGGAGGTACGTACGAGCAGTACTTC

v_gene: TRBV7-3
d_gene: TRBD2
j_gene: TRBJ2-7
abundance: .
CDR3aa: CASSPGGGTYEQYF
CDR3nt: TGTGCCAGCAGCCCGGGGGGAGGCACCTACGAGCAGTACTTC

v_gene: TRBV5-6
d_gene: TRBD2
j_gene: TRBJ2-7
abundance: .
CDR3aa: CASSSLVPSGLAAYEQYF
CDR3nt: TGTGCCAGCAGCTCCCTAGTCCCCTCGGGACTAGCGGCCTACGAGCAGTACTTC

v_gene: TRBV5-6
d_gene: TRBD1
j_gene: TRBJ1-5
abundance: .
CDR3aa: CASSRTGDQPQHF
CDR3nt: TGTGCCAGCAGCCGGACAGGGGATCAGCCCCAGCATTTT

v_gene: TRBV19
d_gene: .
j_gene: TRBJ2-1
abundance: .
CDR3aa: CASSPIYSYNEQFF
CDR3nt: TGTGCCAGTAGTCCGATCTACTCCTACAATGAGCAGTTCTTC

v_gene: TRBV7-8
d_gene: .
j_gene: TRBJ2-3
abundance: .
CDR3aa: CASSPQTDTQYF
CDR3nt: TGTGCCAGCAGCCCTCAGACAGATACGCAGTATTTT

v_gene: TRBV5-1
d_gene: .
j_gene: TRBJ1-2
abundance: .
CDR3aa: CASSLEAGAYGYTF
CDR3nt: TGCGCCAGCAGCTTGGAGGCAGGGGCATATGGCTACACCTTC

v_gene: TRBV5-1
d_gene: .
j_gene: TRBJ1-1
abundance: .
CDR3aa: CASSFYRSEMNTEAFF
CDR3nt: TGCGCCAGCAGCTTTTATCGTTCAGAAATGAACACTGAAGCTTTCTTT

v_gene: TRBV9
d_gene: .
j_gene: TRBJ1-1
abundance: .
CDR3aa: CASSVETATEAFF
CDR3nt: TGTGCCAGCAGCGTAGAAACAGCCACTGAAGCTTTCTTT

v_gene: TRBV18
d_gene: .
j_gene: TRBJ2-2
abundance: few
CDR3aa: CASSPFGRDRRNTGELFF
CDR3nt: TGTGCCAGCTCACCATTCGGGAGAGATAGACGGAACACCGGGGAGCTGTTTTTT

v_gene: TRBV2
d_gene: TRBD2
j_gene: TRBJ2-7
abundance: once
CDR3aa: CASNPPAGPRPEQYF
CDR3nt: TGTGCCAGCAATCCTCCAGCGGGGCCCCGGCCCGAGCAGTACTTC

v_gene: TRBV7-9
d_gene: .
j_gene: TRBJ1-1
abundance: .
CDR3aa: CASSLDPDKANTEAFF
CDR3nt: TGTGCCAGCAGCTTAGACCCGGACAAGGCGAACACTGAAGCTTTCTTT

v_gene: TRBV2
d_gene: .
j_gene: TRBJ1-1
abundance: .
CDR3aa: CASSDSEAFF
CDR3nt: TGTGCCAGCAGTGACAGTGAAGCTTTCTTT

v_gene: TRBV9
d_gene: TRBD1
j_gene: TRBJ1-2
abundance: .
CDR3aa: CASSPGTGAGYTF
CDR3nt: TGTGCCAGCAGCCCCGGGACAGGGGCCGGCTACACCTTC

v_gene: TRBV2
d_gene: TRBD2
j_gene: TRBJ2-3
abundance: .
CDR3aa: CASSDGTGGTDTQYF
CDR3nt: TGTGCCAGCAGCGACGGGACGGGGGGAACAGATACGCAGTATTTT

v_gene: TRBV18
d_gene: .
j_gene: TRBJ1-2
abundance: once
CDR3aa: CASSPVGEARFSAGYTF
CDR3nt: TGTGCCAGCTCACCAGTAGGTGAAGCCAGGTTTTCAGCCGGCTACACCTTC

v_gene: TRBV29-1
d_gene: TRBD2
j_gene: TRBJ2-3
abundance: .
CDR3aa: CSVGLAVTDTQYF
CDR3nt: TGCAGCGTTGGCCTAGCGGTCACAGATACGCAGTATTTT

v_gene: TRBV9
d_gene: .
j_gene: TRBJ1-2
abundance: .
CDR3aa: CASSVGVKDNGYTF
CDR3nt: TGTGCCAGCAGCGTAGGGGTTAAGGACAACGGCTACACCTTC

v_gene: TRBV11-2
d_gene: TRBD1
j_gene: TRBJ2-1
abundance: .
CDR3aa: CASSLGQGRYNEQFF
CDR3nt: TGTGCCAGCAGCTTAGGACAGGGCCGATACAATGAGCAGTTCTTC

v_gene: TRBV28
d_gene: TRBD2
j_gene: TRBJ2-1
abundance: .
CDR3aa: CASSLSPGTSGRYNEQFF
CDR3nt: TGTGCCAGCAGTTTATCCCCCGGGACTAGCGGACGTTACAATGAGCAGTTCTTC

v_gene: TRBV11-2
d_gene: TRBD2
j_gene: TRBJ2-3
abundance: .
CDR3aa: CASSLTGGYTDTQYF
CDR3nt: TGTGCCAGCAGCTTAACCGGGGGGTACACAGATACGCAGTATTTT

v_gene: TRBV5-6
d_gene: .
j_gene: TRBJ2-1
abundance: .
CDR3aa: CASSFQVDEQFF
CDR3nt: TGTGCCAGCAGCTTTCAGGTCGATGAGCAGTTCTTC

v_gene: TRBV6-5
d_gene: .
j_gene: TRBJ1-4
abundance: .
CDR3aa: CASSYSAGTNEKLFF
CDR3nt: TGTGCCAGCAGTTACTCGGCCGGGACTAATGAAAAACTGTTTTTT

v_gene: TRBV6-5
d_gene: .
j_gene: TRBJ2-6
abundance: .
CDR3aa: CASRGRTGANVLTF
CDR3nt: TGTGCCAGCAGGGGCAGGACTGGGGCCAACGTCCTGACTTTC

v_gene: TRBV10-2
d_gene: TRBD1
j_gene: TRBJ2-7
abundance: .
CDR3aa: CASSDRTGSYEQYF
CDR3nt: TGCGCCAGCAGTGATCGGACAGGCTCCTACGAGCAGTACTTC

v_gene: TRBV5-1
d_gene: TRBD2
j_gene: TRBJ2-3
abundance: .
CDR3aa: CASSLAPGREGTDTQYF
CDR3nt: TGCGCCAGCAGCCTTGCTCCAGGTCGGGAGGGTACAGATACGCAGTATTTT

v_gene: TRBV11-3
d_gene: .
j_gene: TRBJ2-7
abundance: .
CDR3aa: CASSSTGAGYSYEQYF
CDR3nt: TGTGCCAGCAGTTCTACAGGGGCGGGGTACTCCTACGAGCAGTACTTC

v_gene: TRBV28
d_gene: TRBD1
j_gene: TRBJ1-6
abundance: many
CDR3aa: CASSFGTARHSPLHF
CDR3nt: TGTGCCAGCAGTTTCGGGACAGCAAGGCACTCACCCCTCCACTTT

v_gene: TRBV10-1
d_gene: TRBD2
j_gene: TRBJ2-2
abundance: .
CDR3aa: CASGGGLANTGELFF
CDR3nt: TGCGCCAGCGGAGGGGGACTAGCGAACACCGGGGAGCTGTTTTTT

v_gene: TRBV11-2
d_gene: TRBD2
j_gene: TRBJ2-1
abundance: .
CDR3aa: CANSKREGWEQFF
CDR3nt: TGTGCCAATAGTAAGCGGGAGGGATGGGAGCAGTTCTTC

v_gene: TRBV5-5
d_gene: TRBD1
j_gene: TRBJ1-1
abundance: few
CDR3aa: CASSLRGQGLGTEAFF
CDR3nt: TGTGCCAGCAGTTTGAGGGGACAGGGTTTAGGCACTGAAGCTTTCTTT

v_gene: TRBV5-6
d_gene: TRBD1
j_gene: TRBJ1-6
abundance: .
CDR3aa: CASSLPPQGQDSPLHF
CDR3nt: TGTGCCAGCAGCTTACCCCCACAGGGGCAAGATTCACCCCTCCACTTT

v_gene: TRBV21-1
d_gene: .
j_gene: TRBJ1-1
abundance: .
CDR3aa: CASSKSYEESTEAFF
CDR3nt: TGTGCCAGCAGCAAATCGTACGAGGAGAGCACTGAAGCTTTCTTT

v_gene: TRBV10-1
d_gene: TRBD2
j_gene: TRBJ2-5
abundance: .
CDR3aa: CASSVGLAGDGRETQYF
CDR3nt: TGCGCCAGCAGTGTAGGGCTAGCGGGCGACGGCCGGGAGACCCAGTACTTC